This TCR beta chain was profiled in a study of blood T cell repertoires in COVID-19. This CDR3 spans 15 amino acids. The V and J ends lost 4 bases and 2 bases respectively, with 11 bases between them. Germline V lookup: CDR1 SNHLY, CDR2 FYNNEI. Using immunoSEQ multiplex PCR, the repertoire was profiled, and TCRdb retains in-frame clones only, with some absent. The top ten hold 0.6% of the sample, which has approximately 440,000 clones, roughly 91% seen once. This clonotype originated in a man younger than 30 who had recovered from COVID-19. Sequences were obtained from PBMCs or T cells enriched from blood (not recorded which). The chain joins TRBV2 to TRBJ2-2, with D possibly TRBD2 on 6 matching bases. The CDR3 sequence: CASSVAGPNTGELFF. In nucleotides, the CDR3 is TGTGCCAGCAGTGTTGCGGGGCCTAACACCGGGGAGCTGTTTTTT.